The present T cell receptor beta chain was sequenced within a study of blood T cell repertoires in COVID-19. Study as a whole: The United States, Italy and Spain provided the acute and convalescent COVID-19 samples. The analysed material was cDNA or gDNA that came from T cells, B-cell-depleted T cells, or PBMCs.

The CDR3 has 15 amino acids. Trimming pared 7 bases from V and 3 bases from J, leaving 16 bases between. Germline CDR1 is SNHLY and CDR2 is FYNNEI. Authors' processing steps: Reference gene primers were amplified, and this amplification served to estimate nucleated cell counts. TCRdb's table, derived via immunoSEQ multiplex PCR, lists solely in-frame clones and lacks some. V and J calls and clone size come straight from that table; D and trimming were deduced from the DNA. The profile shows some 380,000 clones, around 89% of them singletons. The chain has TRBV2 and TRBJ2-1, with D perhaps TRBD1 (5 bases). This receptor was identified in a man aged 18-30 years with active or convalescent COVID-19. Sequenced sample: peripheral blood. This chain's CDR3 is CASIQVGVVYNEQFF. CDR3 DNA: TGTGCCAGCATCCAGGTAGGGGTAGTCTACAATGAGCAGTTCTTC.